Each of the 27 T cell receptor beta chains below was sequenced from the same sample in a study of CD8+ T cells in alopecia areata. Treatment denoted: oral pan-JAK inhibitor, 5-10 mg twice daily. Following extraction, RNA underwent reverse transcription to cDNA, which served as the sequencing template. The data were produced by immunoSEQ multiplex PCR, yet TCRdb's version contains in-frame clones alone and is incomplete. The table has approximately 210,000 clones, approximately 61% seen once. This specimen consisted of CD4+ T cells sorted from blood, obtained at week 24, from a patient treated with tofacitinib. The receptors here all came from a human donor with alopecia areata.

J is TRBJ1-5 and V is TRBV5-6; D may be TRBD1 (5 bases). V was trimmed by 2 bases and J by 5 bases, leaving 11 bases between them. This CDR3 region has 14 residues. CDR1 is SGHDT and CDR2 is YYEEEE in the germline V gene. For the CDR3, the DNA is TGTGCCAGCAGCTTATGGGGACGGGATCAGCCCCAGCATTTT. It specifies CASSLWGRDQPQHF.

The chain uses TRBV5-1 and TRBJ1-5, with 9 bases fitting TRBD1. The trim removed 4 bases at V and 4 bases at J, leaving 3 bases unmatched. Germline CDR1 and CDR2: SGHRS and YFSETQ. This CDR3 has 14 amino acids. CDR3 in amino acids: CASSPDRGNQPQHF. The CDR3, as DNA: TGCGCCAGCAGCCCTGACAGGGGGAATCAGCCCCAGCATTTT.

The chain is built from TRBV29-1 and TRBJ1-1; no definite D call. V lost 6 bases and J 6 bases, leaving 14 bases between the germline ends. Germline CDR1 is SQVTM and CDR2 is ANQGSEA. The CDR3 spans 12 residues. The DNA for the CDR3 is TGCAGCGTCACACAGACAAGGGCTGAAGCTTTCTTT. Translation gives CSVTQTRAEAFF.

The chain uses TRBV10-1 and TRBJ2-5; 7 bases line up with TRBD1. The CDR3 is 14 amino acids. With V trimmed by 5 bases and J by 3 bases, 6 bases remained unmatched. Germline V CDR1 and CDR2: WNHNN, SYGVQD (reference sequence). In DNA form, the CDR3 reads TGCGCCAGCAGTCCGACAGGGTCGAAAGAGACCCAGTACTTC. Translating gives CASSPTGSKETQYF.

In the case of this clone: Additional DNA sequences in this sample encode the identical CDR3. The CDR3 bases are TGTGCCTGGAGTGTACAAGGGGATCAGCCCCAGCATTTT. Its translation is CAWSVQGDQPQHF. The chain couples TRBV30 to TRBJ1-5; maybe TRBD1 (5 bases). CDR1 is GTSNPN, CDR2 SVGIG, per germline (reference sequence). This CDR3 is 13 amino acids long. Trimming removed 0 bases from V and 5 bases from J, with 8 bases in between.

The J gene is TRBJ2-1, the V gene TRBV29-1, with D perhaps matching TRBD1 (5 bases). V was shortened by 6 bases and J by 7 bases, with 13 bases between the two germline ends. CDR3 length equals 12 residues. CDR1 and CDR2 from the germline V gene are SQVTM and ANQGSEA. CDR3 region: CSVDLQVNEQFF. DNA for the CDR3: TGCAGCGTGGATCTACAGGTAAATGAGCAGTTCTTC.

The chain links TRBV7-2 to TRBJ2-5; TRBD2 aligns across 11 bases. The CDR3 spans 15 residues. The germline CDR1 and CDR2 sequences are SGHTA and FQGNSA. V shed 5 bases and J 7 bases; nucleotides not matched to a gene: 9. The CDR3 sequence: CASSPGTSGEGTQYF. For the CDR3, the DNA is TGTGCCAGCAGCCCAGGGACTAGCGGTGAGGGGACCCAGTACTTC.

The gene calls are TRBV11-2 and TRBJ1-4, with unresolved D. Germline CDR1 and CDR2: SGHAT and FQNNGV. V shed 1 base and J shed 7 bases, with 4 bases lying between them. This CDR3 has 12 residues. CDR3 residues: CASSLGPEKLFF. Written as DNA, the CDR3 is TGTGCCAGCAGCTTAGGTCCTGAAAAACTGTTTTTT.

This clone was counted only a few times. The chain joins TRBV29-1 to TRBJ1-2; D ambiguous. V lost 0 bases, J lost 2 bases, and 4 bases lay in between. This CDR3 is 12 amino acids long. CDR1 is SQVTM and CDR2 is ANQGSEA in the germline V gene. The CDR3 protein is CSVEDPNYGYTF. In DNA, the CDR3 is TGCAGCGTTGAAGATCCCAACTATGGCTACACCTTC.

This CDR3 reads CASSLFQGNEQYF. The DNA for the CDR3 is TGTGCCAGCAGTTTATTTCAGGGGAACGAGCAGTACTTC. The chain couples TRBV28 to TRBJ2-7, with a possible D match to TRBD1 (6 bases). The CDR3 length is 13 residues. The germline V gene encodes CDR1 MDHEN and CDR2 SYDVKM. V was clipped by 1 base and J by 5 bases, with 9 bases between them.

This clone appeared a single time. V and J are TRBV30 and TRBJ1-2; D remains unclear. Germline-derived CDR1 and CDR2 are GTSNPN and SVGIG (reference sequence). The CDR3 spans 11 residues. V was clipped by 0 bases and J by 8 bases, with 7 bases between them. CDR3 nucleotide sequence: TGTGCCTGGAGTGTCCGGGAGGGCTACACCTTC. This sequence encodes CAWSVREGYTF.

The V gene is TRBV27, the J gene TRBJ2-2; unclear D gene. CDR3 length: 13 amino acids. Per germline, CDR1 MNHEY and CDR2 SMNVEV (reference sequence). The V end was cut by 4 bases, the J end by 6 bases, with 9 bases between. The CDR3 DNA sequence: TGTGCCAGCAGTTCTTATCGGGCCGGGGAGCTGTTTTTT. The encoded protein is CASSSYRAGELFF.

This clone was counted only a few times. The rearrangement links TRBV29-1 to TRBJ2-1, with D possibly being TRBD1 (5 bases). Trimming left V 3 bases short and J 9 bases short, with 12 bases between. CDR3 size: 12 residues. Germline V CDR1 and CDR2: SQVTM, ANQGSEA. Here the CDR3 DNA reads TGCAGCGTTGATTTCGACAGTTCTGAGCAGTTCTTC. It yields the protein CSVDFDSSEQFF.

The chain uses TRBV10-3 and TRBJ1-2; 7 positions match TRBD1. From germline, CDR1 is ENHRY and CDR2 SYGVKD. The CDR3 has 13 residues. Trimming removed 10 bases from V and 2 bases from J; junction bases left unmatched: 7. The CDR3 sequence: CATEGGGNYGYTF. The CDR3 DNA reads as TGTGCCACAGAGGGAGGGGGCAACTATGGCTACACCTTC.

In this sample, this clone turned up once. This sample includes further DNA sequences coding for the same CDR3. The chain recombines TRBV30 with TRBJ2-3; 11 bases map to TRBD2. Germline V lookup: CDR1 GTSNPN, CDR2 SVGIG (reference sequence). The CDR3 sequence is 14 residues long. After removal of 1 base from V and 3 bases from J, the junction contained 0 bases not matched to a gene. The DNA of the CDR3 is TGTGCCTGGAGTGGACTAGCGGGGACAGATACGCAGTATTTT. Protein sequence: CAWSGLAGTDTQYF.

V is TRBV29-1 and J is TRBJ2-7; 7 bases map to TRBD1. The germline gives CDR1 SQVTM, CDR2 ANQGSEA. CDR3 size: 14 residues. J gave up 3 bases and V 4 bases, and 9 bases lay outside the gene matches. CDR3: CSVAFQGDLYEQYF. CDR3 nucleotides: TGCAGCGTTGCGTTCCAGGGGGACCTCTACGAGCAGTACTTC.

This chain connects TRBV30 to TRBJ1-5, with 7 bases that match TRBD1. The length of the CDR3 is 15 residues. V dropped 5 bases and J dropped 3; count of bases not matched to a gene: 10. In germline, CDR1 is GTSNPN, CDR2 SVGIG (reference sequence). CDR3 amino acids: CAWADRSKINQPQHF. The CDR3 region has the DNA TGTGCCTGGGCGGACAGGTCCAAAATCAATCAGCCCCAGCATTTT.

The genes are TRBV10-3 and TRBJ2-3, with 9 bases fitting TRBD2. The CDR3 runs 14 residues. Germline V gene sequence: CDR1 ENHRY, CDR2 SYGVKD. Germline trimming cut 4 bases from V and 3 bases from J; bases unmatched to any gene: 2. The CDR3 spells CAISASGATDTQYF. Here the CDR3 DNA reads TGTGCCATCAGTGCTAGCGGGGCGACAGATACGCAGTATTTT.

V and J are TRBV25-1 and TRBJ2-7; tentatively, D is TRBD1 (5 bases). Per germline, CDR1 MGHDK and CDR2 SYGVNS. V lost 6 bases and J 0 bases, leaving 9 bases between the germline ends. This CDR3 is built from 13 residues. DNA of the CDR3: TGTGCCAGCAGCCGACAGAGCTCCTACGAGCAGTACTTC. Translated: CASSRQSSYEQYF.

V is TRBV10-3 and J is TRBJ2-7; D gene uncertain. The CDR3 loop spans 11 amino acids. CDR1 is ENHRY, CDR2 SYGVKD, per germline. V lost 4 bases and J lost 3, with 4 bases in between. CDR3 sequence: CAISGGYEQYF. DNA of the CDR3: TGTGCCATCAGTGGCGGCTACGAGCAGTACTTC.

Concerning this clone itself: A much larger clone differs by one base, so this may be a read error. Different DNA sequences within this sample yield the same CDR3. The chain recombines TRBV7-2 with TRBJ2-3; the D is unclear. Trimming removed 2 bases at V and 0 bases at J, with 0 bases between. Germline CDR1 is SGHTA and CDR2 is FQGNSA. The CDR3 spans 12 residues. CDR3 sequence reads: CASSLSTDTQYF. The CDR3 bases are TGTGCCAGCAGCTTAAGCACAGATACGCAGTATTTT.

The table lists this clone with many counts. CDR3 loop: CASSPRRAGLGNTEAFF. The CDR3 bases are TGTGCCAGCAGCCCCCGGCGGGCAGGGCTCGGGAACACTGAAGCTTTCTTT. V usage is TRBV7-8 and J usage is TRBJ1-1; D is perhaps TRBD1 (5 bases). Looked up from germline, CDR1 is SGHVS and CDR2 is FQNEAQ. Trimming removed 5 bases at V and 1 base at J, with 20 bases between. This CDR3 spans 17 amino acids.

This clone was recorded only once. The chain joins TRBV5-1 to TRBJ1-2; D gene uncertain. This CDR3 contains 13 residues. The V gene's germline CDR1 is SGHRS and CDR2 YFSETQ. V gave up 0 bases and J gave up 3 bases, with 6 bases separating them. In nucleotides, the CDR3 is TGCGCCAGCAGCTTGGTTGCAGACTATGGCTACACCTTC. This translates into CASSLVADYGYTF.

This clone was counted once. This chain links TRBV27 with TRBJ1-2, with 8 bases that match TRBD1. The CDR3 has 17 amino acids. Germline CDR1 and CDR2: MNHEY and SMNVEV (reference sequence). Trimming cost V 4 bases and J 4 bases; bases outside gene matches: 14. The chain's CDR3 is CASSSTRQGRQPYGYTF. CDR3 sequence (DNA): TGTGCCAGCAGTTCCACTCGACAGGGGAGACAGCCCTATGGCTACACCTTC.

On this clone itself: Other DNA sequences within the sample encode an identical CDR3. The V and J genes are TRBV29-1 and TRBJ2-5; no clear D gene. Trimming removed 1 base from V and 4 bases from J, with 4 bases in between. This CDR3 is 11 amino acids long. The V gene's germline CDR1 is SQVTM and CDR2 ANQGSEA. CDR3 loop: CSVEGGETQYF. As DNA, the CDR3 is TGCAGCGTTGAAGGGGGAGAGACCCAGTACTTC.

V and J are TRBV6-6 and TRBJ1-2; 9 nucleotides line up with TRBD1. This CDR3 is 14 amino acids long. Germline V lookup: CDR1 MNHNY, CDR2 SVGAGI (reference sequence). V dropped 2 bases and J dropped 6; count of bases not matched to a gene: 4. The CDR3 DNA is TGTGCCAGCAGTTACGGTGACAGGGGGGATGGCTACACCTTC. Translation gives CASSYGDRGDGYTF.

This clone has just one count. The chain carries TRBV30 and TRBJ1-5; tentative D call: TRBD1 (5 bases). The germline V gene encodes CDR1 GTSNPN and CDR2 SVGIG (reference sequence). The CDR3 spans 13 residues. V lost 4 bases and J 3 bases, leaving 10 bases between the germline ends. CDR3: CAWTRGPNQPQHF. The CDR3 DNA reads TGTGCCTGGACCCGGGGCCCCAATCAGCCCCAGCATTTT.